This T cell receptor (beta chain) is from a study of OX40 agonist ivuxolimab in advanced cancers. Study-wide findings and caveats: Expansion of clones was among the lowest in partial responders at 0.1-3.0 mg/kg.

Germline values: CDR1 LGHNT, CDR2 FRNRAP. The CDR3 length is 11 residues. Trimming pared 4 bases from V and 5 bases from J, leaving 3 bases between. Clones were read by immunoSEQ multiplex PCR, and TCRdb kept only the in-frame ones, dropping some. The repertoire has about 65,000 clones, roughly 84% of them found once; the top ten carry approximately 0.4%. By its share, this clone is medium-sized. As yet, its antigen is unknown. The sequences come from CD4+ or CD8+ T cells sorted from blood, collected in a trial of the OX40 agonist ivuxolimab. This receptor was obtained from an adult with an advanced solid tumor such as melanoma, head and neck, liver or kidney cancer. The V call is TRBV12-5, the J call TRBJ1-5; D not certain. The DNA for the CDR3 is TGTGCTAGTGGTTGGGATCAGCCCCAGCATTTT. It translates to CASGWDQPQHF.